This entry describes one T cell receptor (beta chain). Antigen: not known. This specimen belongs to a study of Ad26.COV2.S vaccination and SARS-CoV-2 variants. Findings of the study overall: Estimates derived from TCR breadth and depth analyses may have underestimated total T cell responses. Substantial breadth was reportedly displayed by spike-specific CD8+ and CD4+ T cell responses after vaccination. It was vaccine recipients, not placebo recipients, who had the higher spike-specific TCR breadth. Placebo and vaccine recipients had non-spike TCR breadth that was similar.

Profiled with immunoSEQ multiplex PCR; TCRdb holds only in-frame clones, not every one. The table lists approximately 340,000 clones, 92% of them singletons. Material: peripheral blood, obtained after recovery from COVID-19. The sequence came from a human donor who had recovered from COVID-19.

In nucleotides, the CDR3 is TGTGCCAGCAGCCCCACCCGCGGGGGGAAAAACATTCAGTACTTC. Encoded protein: CASSPTRGGKNIQYF. The chain combines TRBV7-2 with TRBJ2-4, with 8 bases fitting TRBD2. From germline, CDR1 is SGHTA and CDR2 FQGNSA. V dropped 5 bases and J dropped 4; count of bases not matched to a gene: 7. This CDR3 spans 15 amino acids.